This is a list of T cell receptor beta chains from one sample in a study of cytomegalovirus exposure and HLA in healthy donors. Measured with immunoSEQ multiplex PCR; TCRdb has only the in-frame clones, and not every one. The sample includes roughly 180,000 clones, more than 65% of them seen just once. Sequencing was performed on PBMCs. Source of these receptors: a woman in her 30s in good health and CMV-seropositive. The CDR3 runs from the conserved cysteine through the conserved F or W. A D gene is named only where the DNA matches it firmly. Rows give clone size only sometimes, using once, few, many, or a class for an expanded clone.

-	TRBV7-2	TRBD2	12	TRBJ2-1	CASSNPGGEQFF	TGTGCCAGCAGCAATCCGGGGGGTGAGCAGTTCTTC
-	TRBV19	-	13	TRBJ2-2	CASSIAYTGELFF	TGTGCCAGTAGTATAGCCTACACCGGGGAGCTGTTTTTT
few	TRBV5-1	-	13	TRBJ1-1	CASSLTGNTEAFF	TGCGCCAGCAGCTTAACAGGGAACACTGAAGCTTTCTTT
few	TRBV5-4	-	13	TRBJ1-2	CASSSPGEASYTF	TGTGCCAGCAGCTCCCCGGGAGAAGCTAGCTACACCTTC
-	TRBV19	TRBD2	17	TRBJ2-1	CASSIRLAGGSYNEQFF	TGTGCCAGTAGTATACGACTAGCGGGGGGCTCCTACAATGAGCAGTTCTTC
-	TRBV7-9	TRBD1	16	TRBJ1-1	CASSRDYRGLVAEAFF	TGTGCCAGCAGCCGGGATTACAGGGGACTAGTCGCTGAAGCTTTCTTT
few	TRBV19	-	13	TRBJ2-1	CATGVGSYNEQFF	TGTGCAACCGGGGTCGGTTCCTACAATGAGCAGTTCTTC
-	TRBV27	TRBD1	14	TRBJ1-2	CASSFAGTGNGYTF	TGTGCCAGCAGCTTCGCCGGGACAGGGAATGGCTACACCTTC
-	TRBV7-8	-	14	TRBJ2-4	CASSTSRVVDIQYF	TGTGCCAGCAGCACGAGCAGGGTTGTGGACATTCAGTACTTC
-	TRBV27	-	16	TRBJ2-3	CASSLGVGRSTDTQYF	TGTGCCAGCAGTTTAGGGGTGGGGCGGAGCACAGATACGCAGTATTTT
once	TRBV2	TRBD1	14	TRBJ2-7	CASSVRDRGDEQYF	TGTGCCAGCAGTGTGAGGGACAGGGGCGACGAGCAGTACTTC
-	TRBV25-1	TRBD1	15	TRBJ2-1	CASSDEGAFYHEQFF	TGTGCCAGCAGTGACGAGGGGGCTTTCTACCATGAGCAGTTCTTC
-	TRBV2	TRBD1	13	TRBJ1-2	CASRTGTGYGYTF	TGTGCCAGCAGGACAGGGACAGGCTATGGCTACACCTTC
-	TRBV7-9	-	18	TRBJ2-4	CSSSLAGTTLSPKNIQYF	TGTTCCAGCAGCTTAGCTGGGACAACCCTTTCGCCCAAAAACATTCAGTACTTC
-	TRBV6-6	-	15	TRBJ1-1	CASSYSLGQGSEAFF	TGTGCCAGCAGTTACTCTCTGGGGCAGGGGAGCGAAGCTTTCTTT
-	TRBV13	TRBD2	15	TRBJ2-7	CASSPSGLGTYEQYF	TGTGCCAGCAGCCCATCGGGACTAGGGACTTACGAGCAGTACTTC
-	TRBV11-2	-	14	TRBJ2-7	CASSLVGGLYEQYF	TGTGCCAGCAGCTTAGTTGGGGGCCTCTACGAGCAGTACTTC
-	TRBV7-9	TRBD2	16	TRBJ2-3	CASSLSGGRASDTQYF	TGTGCCAGCAGCTTATCGGGCGGGAGGGCCTCAGATACGCAGTATTTT
once	TRBV5-1	-	15	TRBJ2-2	CASSLAETATGELFF	TGCGCCAGCAGCTTGGCCGAGACAGCCACCGGGGAGCTGTTTTTT
-	TRBV7-2	TRBD1	13	TRBJ1-5	CASSLVGGQPQHF	TGTGCCAGCAGCTTAGTAGGGGGCCAGCCCCAGCATTTT
-	TRBV28	-	15	TRBJ2-3	CASSQDRQSTDTQYF	TGTGCCAGCAGCCAAGACAGGCAAAGCACAGATACGCAGTATTTT
-	TRBV6-1	-	13	TRBJ1-6	CASTEGWNSPLHF	TGTGCCAGCACGGAGGGTTGGAATTCACCCCTCCACTTT
-	TRBV9	TRBD1	16	TRBJ1-1	CASSVVGTVSSTEAFF	TGTGCCAGCAGCGTAGTGGGGACAGTCAGTTCCACTGAAGCTTTCTTT
-	TRBV19	-	14	TRBJ1-5	CASTIQISNQPQHF	TGTGCCAGTACAATACAGATTAGCAATCAGCCCCAGCATTTT
once	TRBV5-1	-	14	TRBJ1-1	CASSLDRLNTEAFF	TGCGCCAGCAGCTTGGACAGGTTAAACACTGAAGCTTTCTTT
-	TRBV6-5	TRBD1	15	TRBJ1-2	CASSYFPRQGYGYTF	TGTGCCAGCAGTTACTTTCCTAGACAGGGCTATGGCTACACCTTC
few	TRBV5-1	TRBD1	14	TRBJ2-1	CASSPGQGSNEQFF	TGCGCCAGCAGCCCCGGACAGGGGAGCAATGAGCAGTTCTTC
-	TRBV7-9	TRBD1	17	TRBJ2-7	CASSPTPTGRGLYEQYF	TGTGCCAGCAGCCCAACCCCCACCGGCAGGGGGCTCTACGAGCAGTACTTC
few	TRBV2	TRBD2	14	TRBJ2-7	CASRAGTSPVEQYF	TGTGCCAGCCGGGCGGGGACTAGCCCCGTAGAGCAGTACTTC
-	TRBV9	-	12	TRBJ2-7	CASSGGDYEQYF	TGTGCCAGCAGCGGGGGGGACTACGAGCAGTACTTC
-	TRBV11-1	TRBD1	15	TRBJ2-3	CASSTRQGMTDTQYF	TGTGCCAGCAGCACCCGACAGGGGATGACAGATACGCAGTATTTT
-	TRBV27	-	14	TRBJ1-1	CASRQEVMNTEAFF	TGTGCCAGCAGACAGGAAGTCATGAACACTGAAGCTTTCTTT
-	TRBV19	TRBD2	16	TRBJ2-4	CASTEYLSGMAGIQYF	TGTGCCAGTACTGAATACCTTAGCGGGATGGCGGGCATTCAGTACTTC
once	TRBV11-2	TRBD1	15	TRBJ2-5	CASSLRGQGWETQYF	TGTGCCAGCAGTCTCCGGGGACAGGGATGGGAGACCCAGTACTTC
-	TRBV15	-	18	TRBJ2-3	CATSIGSGYRAPTDTQYF	TGTGCCACCAGCATCGGTTCAGGGTATCGGGCCCCCACAGATACGCAGTATTTT
-	TRBV2	-	10	TRBJ1-1	CASSDREAFF	TGTGCCAGCAGTGACAGGGAAGCTTTCTTT
once	TRBV19	TRBD1	15	TRBJ1-1	CASSIAGTENTEAFF	TGTGCCAGTAGTATAGCGGGGACAGAAAACACTGAAGCTTTCTTT
-	TRBV25-1	TRBD1	14	TRBJ2-5	CASSGATGVETQYF	TGTGCCAGCAGCGGAGCGACAGGGGTAGAGACCCAGTACTTC
-	TRBV7-2	-	14	TRBJ1-1	CASSPWEENTEAFF	TGTGCCAGCAGCCCATGGGAGGAGAACACTGAAGCTTTCTTT
once	TRBV6-5	TRBD1	12	TRBJ1-4	CASSYTRDRVFF	TGTGCCAGCAGTTACACCCGGGACAGGGTGTTTTTT